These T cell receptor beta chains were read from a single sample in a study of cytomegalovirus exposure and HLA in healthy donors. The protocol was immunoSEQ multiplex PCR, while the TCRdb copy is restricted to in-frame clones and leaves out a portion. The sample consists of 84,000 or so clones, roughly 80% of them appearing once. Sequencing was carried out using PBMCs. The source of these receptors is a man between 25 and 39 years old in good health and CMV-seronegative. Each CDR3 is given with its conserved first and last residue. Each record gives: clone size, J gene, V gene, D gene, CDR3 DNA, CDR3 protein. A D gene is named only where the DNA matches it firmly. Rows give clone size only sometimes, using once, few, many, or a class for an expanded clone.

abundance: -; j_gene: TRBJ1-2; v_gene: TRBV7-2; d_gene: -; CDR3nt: TGTGCCAGCAGCTTAGACCGCGCAGGAACATATGGCTACACCTTC; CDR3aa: CASSLDRAGTYGYTF
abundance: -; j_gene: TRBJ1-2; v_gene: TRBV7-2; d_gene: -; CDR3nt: TGTGCCAGCAGCTTAAAGGCAGGGGACGGCTACACCTTC; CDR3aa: CASSLKAGDGYTF
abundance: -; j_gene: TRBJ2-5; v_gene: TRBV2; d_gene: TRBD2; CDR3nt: TGTGCCAGGGGGACTAGCGGAGAAGGGACCCAGTACTTC; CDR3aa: CARGTSGEGTQYF
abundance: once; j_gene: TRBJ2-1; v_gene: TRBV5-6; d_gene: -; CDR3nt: TGTGCCAGCAGTCACAGAGACAATGAGCAGTTCTTC; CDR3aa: CASSHRDNEQFF
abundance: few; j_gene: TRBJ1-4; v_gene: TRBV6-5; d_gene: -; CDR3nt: TGTGCCAGCAGTTCTACAGTTTCCGAAAAACTGTTTTTT; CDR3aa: CASSSTVSEKLFF
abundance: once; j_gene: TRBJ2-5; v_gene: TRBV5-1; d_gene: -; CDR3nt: TGCGCCAGCAGCTTGGACACGGGAGAGGAGACCCAGTACTTC; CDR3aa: CASSLDTGEETQYF
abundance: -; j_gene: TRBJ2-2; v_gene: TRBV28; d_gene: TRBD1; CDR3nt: TGTGCCAGCACCCCGGGACAGGGGTTATACACCGGGGAGCTGTTTTTT; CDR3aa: CASTPGQGLYTGELFF
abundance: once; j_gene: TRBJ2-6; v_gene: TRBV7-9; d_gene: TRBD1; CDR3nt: TGTGCCAGCAGCTCTGGACAGGCCGGAGGCTCTGGGGCCAACGTCCTGACTTTC; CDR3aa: CASSSGQAGGSGANVLTF
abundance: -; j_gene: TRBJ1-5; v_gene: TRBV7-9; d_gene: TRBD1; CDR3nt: TGTGCCAGCAGCTCGGGACAGGGCAATCAGCCCCAGCATTTT; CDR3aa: CASSSGQGNQPQHF
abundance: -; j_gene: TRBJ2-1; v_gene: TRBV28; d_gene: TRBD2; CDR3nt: TGTGCCAGCAGTTTACTGGCAGGCGGGAGGGACAATGAGCAGTTCTTC; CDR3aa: CASSLLAGGRDNEQFF
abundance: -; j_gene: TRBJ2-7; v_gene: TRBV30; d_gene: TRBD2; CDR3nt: TGTGCCTGGGGCCTAGCGGGGGGGCTCTACGAGCAGTACTTC; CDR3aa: CAWGLAGGLYEQYF
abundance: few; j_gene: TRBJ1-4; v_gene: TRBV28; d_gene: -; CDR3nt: TGTGCCAGCAGTTTAATTTGGGCAGCAACTAATGAAAAACTGTTTTTT; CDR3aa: CASSLIWAATNEKLFF
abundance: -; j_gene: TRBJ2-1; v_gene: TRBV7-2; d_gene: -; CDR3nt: TGTGCCAGCAGCTTAGGAGGCGGGATGGGGTCCAATGAGCAGTTCTTC; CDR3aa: CASSLGGGMGSNEQFF
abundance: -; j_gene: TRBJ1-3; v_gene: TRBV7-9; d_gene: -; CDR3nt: TGTGCCAGCAGCCCGGTCGAGAGCTCTGGAAACACCATATATTTT; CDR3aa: CASSPVESSGNTIYF
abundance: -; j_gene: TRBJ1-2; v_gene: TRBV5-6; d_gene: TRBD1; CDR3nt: TGTGCCAGCAGGTTGTCCGGACAGGGCTATGGCTACACCTTC; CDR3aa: CASRLSGQGYGYTF
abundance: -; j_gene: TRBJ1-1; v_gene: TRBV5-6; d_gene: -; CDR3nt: TGTGCCAGCAGCCGACAGACTGAAGCTTTCTTT; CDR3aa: CASSRQTEAFF
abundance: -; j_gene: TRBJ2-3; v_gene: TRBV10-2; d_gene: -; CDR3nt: TGCGCCAGCACCGGTCGAGGGGGTGGGGCAGATACGCAGTATTTT; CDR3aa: CASTGRGGGADTQYF
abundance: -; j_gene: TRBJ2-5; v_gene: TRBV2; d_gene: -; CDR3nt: TGTGCCAGCAGTGTCGTCGGGATCCAAGAGACCCAGTACTTC; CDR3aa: CASSVVGIQETQYF
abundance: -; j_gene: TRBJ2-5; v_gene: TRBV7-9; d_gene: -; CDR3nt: TGTGCCAGCAGCTTTACCTTAGACCAAGAGACCCAGTACTTC; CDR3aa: CASSFTLDQETQYF